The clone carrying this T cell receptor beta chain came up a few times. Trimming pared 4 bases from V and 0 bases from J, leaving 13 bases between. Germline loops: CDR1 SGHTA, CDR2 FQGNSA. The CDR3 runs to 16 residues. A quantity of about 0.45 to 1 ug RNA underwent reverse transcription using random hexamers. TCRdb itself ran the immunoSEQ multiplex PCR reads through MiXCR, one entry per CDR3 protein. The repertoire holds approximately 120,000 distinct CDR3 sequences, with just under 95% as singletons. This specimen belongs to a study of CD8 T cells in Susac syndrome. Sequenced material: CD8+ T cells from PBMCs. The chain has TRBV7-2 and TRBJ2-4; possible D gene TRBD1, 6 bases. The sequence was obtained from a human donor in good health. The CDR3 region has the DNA TGTGCCAGCAGCTCTTTGGGGGCCCTAGCCAAAAACATTCAGTACTTC. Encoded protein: CASSSLGALAKNIQYF.